This T cell receptor beta chain was retrieved from a study of blood T cell repertoires in COVID-19. Turning to the study itself: COVID-19 samples from acute and convalescent phases originated in the United States, Italy and Spain. From T cells, B-cell-depleted T cells, or PBMCs came the material, which was cDNA or gDNA.

In the original analysis: Amplification from reference gene primers served as the basis for estimated nucleated cell counts. Only in-frame clones appear in the TCRdb table, and some are missing; sequencing was by immunoSEQ multiplex PCR. Clone size and the V and J calls come from that table; the DNA yielded D and trimming. The table records some 71,000 clones, about 80% of them present only once. This CDR3 has 15 amino acids. Germline CDR1 and CDR2: MNHEY and SVGAGI. V was cut by 4 bases and J by 0 bases, with 10 bases left in between. The sequencing input was peripheral blood. This chain joins TRBV6-5 and TRBJ1-3, with a possible D match to TRBD1 (6 bases). The TCR originated in a woman aged 70-85 years with acute or convalescent COVID-19. CDR3 sequence: CASSSQGNSGNTIYF. CDR3 nucleotide sequence: TGTGCCAGCAGTTCACAGGGTAACTCTGGAAACACCATATATTTT.